A selection of T cell receptor beta chains follows, all from one sample in a study of blood T cell repertoires in COVID-19. The table came from immunoSEQ multiplex PCR; TCRdb's copy has only in-frame clones and leaves some out. The table lists some 5,900 clones, approximately 87% of them singletons, with under 20% in the top ten. What was sequenced was peripheral blood. The receptors stem from a human donor in a cohort sampled during active COVID-19. The CDR3 runs from the conserved cysteine through the conserved F or W. The D gene is left open where the match is weak. Clone size is stated in some rows and not others, as once, few, many or a class when expanded.

J,V,D,size,CDR3,DNA
TRBJ1-2,TRBV10-3,NA,few,CAISDVRNYGYTF,TGTGCCATCAGTGATGTCAGGAACTATGGCTACACCTTC
TRBJ2-2,TRBV5-8,NA,NA,CASSRFSGGELFF,TGTGCCAGCAGCCGCTTTTCAGGAGGGGAGCTGTTTTTT
TRBJ1-1,TRBV7-2,NA,NA,CASSLNTRGLSEAFF,TGTGCCAGCAGCTTAAATACAAGGGGCCTTTCTGAAGCTTTCTTT
TRBJ2-5,TRBV6-5,NA,NA,CASSYFPGQETQYF,TGTGCCAGCAGTTACTTTCCGGGACAAGAGACCCAGTACTTC
TRBJ2-1,TRBV3-1/TRBV3-2,TRBD1,NA,CASSQERDRSSYNEQFF,TGTGCCAGCAGCCAAGAGAGGGACAGAAGCTCCTACAATGAGCAGTTCTTC
TRBJ1-1,TRBV5-4,NA,NA,CASSQDRSNTEAFF,TGTGCCAGCAGCCAAGACAGATCTAACACTGAAGCTTTCTTT
TRBJ1-1,TRBV24-1,NA,NA,CATSDRDSLQGVNTEAFF,TGTGCCACCAGTGACCGGGACTCCTTGCAGGGAGTGAACACTGAAGCTTTCTTT
TRBJ2-1,TRBV9,TRBD1,NA,CASSVLAGTGGEQFF,TGTGCCAGCAGCGTCCTCGCCGGGACAGGCGGAGAGCAGTTCTTC
TRBJ1-2,TRBV18,TRBD1,NA,CASSPPGTGGLGYTF,TGTGCCAGCTCACCACCGGGGACAGGGGGACTGGGCTACACCTTC
TRBJ1-1,TRBV7-9,TRBD1,NA,CASSLTGGHTEAFF,TGTGCCAGCAGCCTGACAGGGGGGCACACTGAAGCTTTCTTT
TRBJ1-6,TRBV19,NA,NA,CASSPRQDRPLHF,TGTGCCAGTAGTCCCCGACAGGATCGACCCCTCCACTTT
TRBJ1-2,TRBV7-2,NA,NA,CASSLWQGKLSYGYTF,TGTGCCAGCAGCTTATGGCAGGGGAAGCTATCCTATGGCTACACCTTC
TRBJ2-5,TRBV11-2,NA,NA,CASSLGARVQETQYF,TGTGCCAGCAGCTTAGGAGCCAGGGTCCAAGAGACCCAGTACTTC
TRBJ2-7,TRBV5-1,TRBD1,few,CASSLTGGRHEQYF,TGCGCCAGCAGCTTGACAGGGGGCCGCCACGAGCAGTACTTC
TRBJ1-3,TRBV9,NA,NA,CASSPGPGNTIYF,TGTGCCAGCAGCCCAGGGCCAGGAAACACCATATATTTT
TRBJ1-2,TRBV6-1,NA,once,CASSELSSNYGYTF,TGTGCCAGCAGTGAATTATCTTCTAACTATGGCTACACCTTC
TRBJ2-4,TRBV18,TRBD2,NA,CASSPGGDARHKNIQYF,TGTGCCAGCTCACCCGGGGGGGACGCTAGACACAAAAACATTCAGTACTTC
TRBJ2-1,TRBV12-5,TRBD1,NA,CASGQSGTGGSEQFF,TGTGCTAGTGGCCAGTCCGGGACAGGGGGATCTGAGCAGTTCTTC